This T cell receptor beta chain was sequenced in a study of graft-versus-host responses after intestinal transplantation (dated by TCRdb to the early 2020s). Regarding the complete study: Recipients received multivisceral, liver-intestinal, or isolated intestinal transplants. To identify alloreactive clones, pre-transplant mixed lymphocyte reaction products were sequenced and then compared with unstimulated pre-transplant donor and recipient T cells. Anti-thymocyte globulin induction was given to all recipients, followed by maintenance tacrolimus and steroids for around three years. Rather than going through the commercial service, samples from three later patients were sequenced in-house on an Illumina MiSeq and processed with MiXCR. A cohort of approximately 24 intestinal transplant recipients, including one retransplant, was enrolled, and a few patients lacking pretransplant specimens were excluded. Graft-versus-host and host-versus-graft alloreactive T cell clones were tracked in the graft, circulation and bone marrow after intestinal transplantation using bulk TCR-beta CDR3 sequencing. A peak of at least 4% donor T cells among recipient peripheral blood mononuclear cells was the definition used for donor T cell macrochimerism.

Blood samples were collected up to 4 times in the first month after transplant and then at least monthly when available. In the case of this clone: Its antigen target is currently unknown. There are no base qualities to consult, and no much larger clone falls within one base.

The method behind the library was the immunoSEQ multiplex PCR assay. For most patients, genomic DNA was subjected to high-throughput TCR-beta CDR3 sequencing by Adaptive Biotechnologies. In the authors' own workflow: TCR sequencing data for around 19 patients were retrieved from Adaptive's ImmunoSEQ software; three other patients were processed with MiXCR and VDJtools. CDR3 nucleotide sequences shared between donor and recipient were removed because their origin could not be assigned. To count as alloreactive, a clone needed at least 2-fold expansion over unstimulated cells and a minimum CFSE-low frequency of 0.002% (template counts) or 0.001% (read counts). A clone was considered mappable if detected in the sequenced pre-transplant spleen, lymph node, or MLR CFSE-low populations of the donor or recipient. Cumulative frequency of alloreactive clones was calculated as a percentage of all sequences weighted by copy number. The table was pulled from immuneACCESS by TCRdb, which kept in-frame rearrangements only. Such tables lose some clones; where checked, under half of the loss comes from unresolved V genes, and the rest has no known cause. That table is the source of V, J and clone size, and D and trimming were worked out from the DNA. The sample table shows about 97,000 clones, and about 93% are seen once. 15% to 20% of the sample comes from the top ten.

General findings and caveats noted by the study authors: Peak levels of circulating GvH clones were associated with declines in HvG clones early after transplant. In patients with donor T cell macrochimerism, the allografts had high GvH to HvG T cell clonal ratios. Conclusions were limited by the relatively low number and heterogeneity of intestinal transplant patients. GvH clones turned up in recipient bone marrow, with some appearing earlier in ileal mucosa or blood, a pattern consistent with an intestinal mucosal origin.

Measured from the cysteine to the phenylalanine, the CDR3 is 14 residues long. The sequence is cut down to CDR3 DNA, 42 bases in frame from base 1. CDR1 is given as SGHRS and CDR2 as YFSETQ, both from the germline V gene. The germline ends are 16 bases apart after V is trimmed by 5 bases and J by 8 bases. The sequence was obtained from a human patient who received an intestinal transplant, so some T cells may come from the graft donor. Here the chain combines TRBV5-1 and TRBJ1-4, with TRBD1 as a weak D call on 5 bases. The sample here was PBMCs, taken around 450 days after intestinal transplant. The nucleotide sequence is TGCGCCAGCAGGCACGCCGGGGCCAAGGAAAAACTGTTTTTT. This gives the protein CASRHAGAKEKLFF.